The clone carrying this T cell receptor beta chain was seen only a few times. These data belong to a study of T-cell reconstitution after alpha-beta-depleted transplantation in children. TCRbeta library preparation incorporated unique molecular identifiers. MiXCR, run by TCRdb on the PCR reads, gives a single entry per CDR3 protein. The sample has around 240,000 distinct CDR3 sequences; roughly 8.2% are singletons. V gave up 2 bases and J gave up 15 bases; unmatched junction bases: 13. CDR1 and CDR2 from the germline V gene are MNHEY and SVGEGT. The CDR3 sequence is 14 residues long. The chain combines TRBV6-2 or TRBV6-3 with TRBJ2-1; 7 nucleotides agree with TRBD1. This TCR derives from a male patient between 10 and 17 years old who had a stem cell transplant for acute lymphoblastic leukemia, so the T cells may come from the graft donor. Sequencing was performed on PBMCs, mostly from graft donor cells, taken 180 days after TCRalphabeta/CD19-depleted stem cell transplant. CDR3 amino acids: CASSYLTGPLHLFF. CDR3 nucleotide sequence: TGTGCCAGCAGTTACCTGACAGGGCCCCTCCACCTGTTCTTC.